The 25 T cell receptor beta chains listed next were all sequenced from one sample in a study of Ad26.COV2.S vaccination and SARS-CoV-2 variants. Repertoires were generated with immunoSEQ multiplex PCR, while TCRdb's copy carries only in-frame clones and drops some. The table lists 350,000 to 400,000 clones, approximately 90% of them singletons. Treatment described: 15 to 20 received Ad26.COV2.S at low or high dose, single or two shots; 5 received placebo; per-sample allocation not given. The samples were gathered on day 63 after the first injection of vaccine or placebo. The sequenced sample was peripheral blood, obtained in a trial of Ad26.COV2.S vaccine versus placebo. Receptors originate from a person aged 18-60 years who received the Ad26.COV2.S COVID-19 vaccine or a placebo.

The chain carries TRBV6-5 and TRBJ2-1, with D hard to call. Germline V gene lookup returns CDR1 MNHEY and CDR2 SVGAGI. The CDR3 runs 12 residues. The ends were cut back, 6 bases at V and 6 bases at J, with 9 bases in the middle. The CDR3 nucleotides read TGTGCCAGCAGGGGATTTCTCAATGAGCAGTTCTTC. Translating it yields CASRGFLNEQFF.

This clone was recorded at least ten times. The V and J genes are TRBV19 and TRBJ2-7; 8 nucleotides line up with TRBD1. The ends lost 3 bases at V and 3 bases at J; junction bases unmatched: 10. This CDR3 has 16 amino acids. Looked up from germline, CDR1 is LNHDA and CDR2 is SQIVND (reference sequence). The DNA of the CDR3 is TGTGCCAGTAGTATTCGGGCCGGGACAGGCGACTACGAGCAGTACTTC. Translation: CASSIRAGTGDYEQYF.

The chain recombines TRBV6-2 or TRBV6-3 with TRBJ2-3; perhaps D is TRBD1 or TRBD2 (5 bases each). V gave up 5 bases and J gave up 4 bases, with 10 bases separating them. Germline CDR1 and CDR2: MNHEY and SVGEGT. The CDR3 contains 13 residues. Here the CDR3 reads CASSGGAADTQYF. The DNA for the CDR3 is TGTGCCAGCAGTGGGGGAGCAGCAGATACGCAGTATTTT.

DNA of the CDR3: TGCGCCAGCAGCTTGGTCTCAGAGACCCAGTACTTC. Translation: CASSLVSETQYF. The J gene is TRBJ2-5, the V gene TRBV5-1; D unresolved. This CDR3 spans 12 amino acids. Germline CDR1 reads SGHRS; CDR2 reads YFSETQ. The germline V and J ends were trimmed by 0 bases and 4 bases, with 4 bases remaining between them.

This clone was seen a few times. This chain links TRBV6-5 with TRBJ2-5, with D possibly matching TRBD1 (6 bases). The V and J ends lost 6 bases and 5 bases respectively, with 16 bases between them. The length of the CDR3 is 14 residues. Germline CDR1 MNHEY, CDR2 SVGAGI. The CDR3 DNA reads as TGTGCCAGCAGGGGGGCGCGGATTGTGGAGACCCAGTACTTC. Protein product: CASRGARIVETQYF.

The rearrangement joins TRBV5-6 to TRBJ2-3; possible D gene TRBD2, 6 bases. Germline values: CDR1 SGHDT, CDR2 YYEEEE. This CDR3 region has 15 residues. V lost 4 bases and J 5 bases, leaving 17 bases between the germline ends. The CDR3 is CASSHITGSGDTQYF. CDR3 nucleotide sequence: TGTGCCAGCAGCCATATTACCGGGAGCGGAGATACGCAGTATTTT.

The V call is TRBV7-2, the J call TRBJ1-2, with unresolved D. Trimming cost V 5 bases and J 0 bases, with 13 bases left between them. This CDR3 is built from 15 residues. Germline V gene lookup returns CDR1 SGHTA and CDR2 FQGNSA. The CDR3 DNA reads TGTGCCAGCAGCCCCTCCCTGGCAGCTAACTATGGCTACACCTTC. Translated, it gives CASSPSLAANYGYTF.

The CDR3 region has the DNA TGTGCCAGCAGTTTTGACAGGAGGGCTGAGCAGTTCTTC. This translates into CASSFDRRAEQFF. The genes are TRBV12-3 or TRBV12-4 and TRBJ2-1; the D call may be TRBD1 or TRBD2 (6 bases each). The CDR3 spans 13 residues. Trimming removed 3 bases at V and 9 bases at J, with 12 bases between.

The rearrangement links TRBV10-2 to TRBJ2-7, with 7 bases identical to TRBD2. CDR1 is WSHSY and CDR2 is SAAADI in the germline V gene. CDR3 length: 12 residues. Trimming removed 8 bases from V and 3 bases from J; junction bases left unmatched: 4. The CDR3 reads CASQGLFYEQYF. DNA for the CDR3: TGCGCCAGCCAGGGACTATTCTACGAGCAGTACTTC.

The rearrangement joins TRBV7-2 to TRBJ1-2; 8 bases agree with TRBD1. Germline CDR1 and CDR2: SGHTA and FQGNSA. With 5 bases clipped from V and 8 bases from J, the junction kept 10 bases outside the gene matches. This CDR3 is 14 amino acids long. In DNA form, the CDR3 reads TGTGCCAGCAGCCGGACAGGGAGGGACGTAGGCTACACCTTC. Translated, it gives CASSRTGRDVGYTF.

DNA of the CDR3: TGTGCCAGCAGTTTAGGGGGACAGGGAATGGGGTATGGCTACACCTTC. Translated, it gives CASSLGGQGMGYGYTF. This chain joins TRBV5-5 and TRBJ1-2, with 9 bases identical to TRBD1. Germline V gene data show CDR1 as SGHKS and CDR2 as YYEKEE (reference sequence). V was pared by 5 bases and J by 5 bases, with 13 bases of the junction left unmatched. This CDR3 contains 16 residues.

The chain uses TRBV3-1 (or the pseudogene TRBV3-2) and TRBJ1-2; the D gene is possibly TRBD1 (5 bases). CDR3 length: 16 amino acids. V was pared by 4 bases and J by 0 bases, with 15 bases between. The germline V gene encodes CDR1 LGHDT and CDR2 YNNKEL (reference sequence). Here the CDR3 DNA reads TGTGCCAGCAGCCTATCCTCGACAGCACCTAACTATGGCTACACCTTC. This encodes CASSLSSTAPNYGYTF.

The CDR3 spells CASRRDRWNTEAFF. The CDR3 DNA is TGTGCCAGTCGCCGGGACAGGTGGAACACTGAAGCTTTCTTT. The V call is TRBV19, the J call TRBJ1-1; 8 bases agree with TRBD1. The germline V gene has CDR1 LNHDA and CDR2 SQIVND (reference sequence). J was trimmed by 1 base and V by 8 bases; bases with no gene match: 6. This CDR3 comprises 14 residues.

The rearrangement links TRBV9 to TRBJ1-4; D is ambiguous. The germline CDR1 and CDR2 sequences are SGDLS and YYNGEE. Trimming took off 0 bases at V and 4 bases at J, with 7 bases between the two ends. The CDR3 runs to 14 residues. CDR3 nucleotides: TGTGCCAGCAGCGTAGGATCGCGTAATGAAAAACTGTTTTTT. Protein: CASSVGSRNEKLFF.

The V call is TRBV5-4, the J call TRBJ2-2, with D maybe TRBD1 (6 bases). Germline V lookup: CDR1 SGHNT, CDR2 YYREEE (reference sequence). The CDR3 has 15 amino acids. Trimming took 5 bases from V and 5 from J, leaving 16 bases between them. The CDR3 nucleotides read TGTGCCAGCAGTCAACAGGGTTGGGGGACCGGGGAGCTGTTTTTT. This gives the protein CASSQQGWGTGELFF. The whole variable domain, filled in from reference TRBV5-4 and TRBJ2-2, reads ETGVTQSPTHLIKTRGQQVTLRCSSQSGHNTVSWYQQALGQGPQFIFQYYREEENGRGNFPPRFSGLQFPNYSSELNVNALELDDSALYLCASSQQGWGTGELFFGEGSRLTVL.

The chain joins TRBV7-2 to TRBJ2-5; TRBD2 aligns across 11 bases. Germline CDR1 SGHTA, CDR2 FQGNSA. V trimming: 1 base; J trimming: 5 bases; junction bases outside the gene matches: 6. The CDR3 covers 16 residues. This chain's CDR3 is CASSLVSASGGETQYF. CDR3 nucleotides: TGTGCCAGCAGCTTAGTCAGCGCTAGCGGGGGGGAGACCCAGTACTTC.

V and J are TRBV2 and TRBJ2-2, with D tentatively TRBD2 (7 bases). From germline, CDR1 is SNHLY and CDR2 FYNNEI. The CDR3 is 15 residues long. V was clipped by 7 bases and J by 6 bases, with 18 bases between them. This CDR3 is CASNSGGGPSGELFF. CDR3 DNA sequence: TGTGCCAGCAACTCGGGCGGGGGCCCATCCGGGGAGCTGTTTTTT.

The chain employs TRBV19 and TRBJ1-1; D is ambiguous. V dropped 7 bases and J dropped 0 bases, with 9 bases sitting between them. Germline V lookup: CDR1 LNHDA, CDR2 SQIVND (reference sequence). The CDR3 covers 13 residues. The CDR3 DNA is TGTGCCAGTACGCGACGGATGAACACTGAAGCTTTCTTT. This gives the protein CASTRRMNTEAFF.

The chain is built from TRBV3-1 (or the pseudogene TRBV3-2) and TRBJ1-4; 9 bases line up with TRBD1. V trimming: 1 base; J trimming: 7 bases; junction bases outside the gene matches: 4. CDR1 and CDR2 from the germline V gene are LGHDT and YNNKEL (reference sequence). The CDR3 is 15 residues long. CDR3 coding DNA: TGTGCCAGCAGCCAAGTACCGGGACAGGGTGAAAAACTGTTTTTT. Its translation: CASSQVPGQGEKLFF.

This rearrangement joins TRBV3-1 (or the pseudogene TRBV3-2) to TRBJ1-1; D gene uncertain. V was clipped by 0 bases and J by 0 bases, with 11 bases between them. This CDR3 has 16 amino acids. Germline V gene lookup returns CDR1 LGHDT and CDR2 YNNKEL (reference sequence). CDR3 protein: CASSQDAAALNTEAFF. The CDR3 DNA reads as TGTGCCAGCAGCCAAGATGCGGCGGCCCTGAACACTGAAGCTTTCTTT.

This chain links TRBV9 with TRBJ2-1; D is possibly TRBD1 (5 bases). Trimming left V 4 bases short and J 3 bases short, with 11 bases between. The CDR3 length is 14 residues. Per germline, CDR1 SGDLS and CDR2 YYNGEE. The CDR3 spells CASSLTANYNEQFF. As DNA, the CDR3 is TGTGCCAGCAGCTTGACAGCGAACTACAATGAGCAGTTCTTC.

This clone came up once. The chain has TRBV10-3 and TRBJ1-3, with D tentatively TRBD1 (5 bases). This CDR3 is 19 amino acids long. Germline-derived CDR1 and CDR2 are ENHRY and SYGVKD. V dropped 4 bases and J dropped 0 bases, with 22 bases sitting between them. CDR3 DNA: TGTGCCATCAGTGTTACGACGCTAAGGCAGGGATTCTCTGGAAACACCATATATTTT. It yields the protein CAISVTTLRQGFSGNTIYF.

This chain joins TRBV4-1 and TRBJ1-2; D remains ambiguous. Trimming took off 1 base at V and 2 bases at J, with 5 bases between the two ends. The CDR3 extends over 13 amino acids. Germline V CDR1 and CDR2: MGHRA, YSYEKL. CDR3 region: CASSQGANYGYTF. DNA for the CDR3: TGCGCCAGCAGCCAAGGGGCGAACTATGGCTACACCTTC.

The CDR3 sequence: CASSSRTMAEGVDGTEAFF. The CDR3 DNA is TGTGCCAGCAGTTCGCGGACAATGGCTGAGGGGGTGGACGGCACTGAAGCTTTCTTT. The V and J genes are TRBV6-2 or TRBV6-3 and TRBJ1-1, with D perhaps TRBD1 (6 bases). The germline V gene encodes CDR1 MNHEY and CDR2 SVGEGT. Between the trimmed V and J ends, which lost 4 bases and 4 bases, there was a span of 28 bases. CDR3 length: 19 amino acids.

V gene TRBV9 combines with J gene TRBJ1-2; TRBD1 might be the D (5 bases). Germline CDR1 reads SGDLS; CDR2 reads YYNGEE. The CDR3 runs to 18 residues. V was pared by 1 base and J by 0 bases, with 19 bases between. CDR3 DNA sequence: TGTGCCAGCAGCGTAACGGGGGGACGGATTGGAGCTAACTATGGCTACACCTTC. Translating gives CASSVTGGRIGANYGYTF.